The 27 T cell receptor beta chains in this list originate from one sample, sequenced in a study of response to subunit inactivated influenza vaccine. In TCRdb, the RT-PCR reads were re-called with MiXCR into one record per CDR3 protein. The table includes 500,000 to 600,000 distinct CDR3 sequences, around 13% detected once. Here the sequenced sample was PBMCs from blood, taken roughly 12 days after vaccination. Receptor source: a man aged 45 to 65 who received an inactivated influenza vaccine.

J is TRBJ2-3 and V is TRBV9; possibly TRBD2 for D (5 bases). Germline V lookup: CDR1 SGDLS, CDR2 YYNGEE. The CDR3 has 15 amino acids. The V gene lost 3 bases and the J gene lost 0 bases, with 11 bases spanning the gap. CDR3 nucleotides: TGTGCCAGCAGCGGGACGGGCGGGAGCACAGATACGCAGTATTTT. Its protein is CASSGTGGSTDTQYF.

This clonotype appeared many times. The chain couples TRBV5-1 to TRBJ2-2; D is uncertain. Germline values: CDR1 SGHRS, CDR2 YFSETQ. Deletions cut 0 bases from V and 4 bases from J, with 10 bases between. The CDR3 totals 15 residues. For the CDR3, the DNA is TGCGCCAGCAGCTTGGCCGGGCGCGGCACCGGGGAGCTGTTTTTT. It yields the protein CASSLAGRGTGELFF.

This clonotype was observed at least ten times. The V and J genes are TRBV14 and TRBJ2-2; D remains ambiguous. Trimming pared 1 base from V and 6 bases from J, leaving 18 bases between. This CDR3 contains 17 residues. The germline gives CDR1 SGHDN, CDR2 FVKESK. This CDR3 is CASSQVFHSAFPGELFF. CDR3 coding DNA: TGTGCCAGCAGCCAAGTTTTCCATTCCGCATTCCCCGGGGAGCTGTTTTTT.

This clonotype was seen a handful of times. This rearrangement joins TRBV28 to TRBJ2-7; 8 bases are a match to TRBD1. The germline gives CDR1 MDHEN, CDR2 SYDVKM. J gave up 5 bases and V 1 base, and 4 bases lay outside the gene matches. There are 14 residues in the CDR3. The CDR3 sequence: CASSLLDREHEQYF. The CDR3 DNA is TGTGCCAGCAGTTTATTGGACAGGGAGCACGAGCAGTACTTC.

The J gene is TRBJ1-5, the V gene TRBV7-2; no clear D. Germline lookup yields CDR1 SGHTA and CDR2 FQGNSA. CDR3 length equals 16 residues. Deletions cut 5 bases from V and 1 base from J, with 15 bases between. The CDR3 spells CASSLGGRQSNQPQHF. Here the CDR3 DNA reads TGTGCCAGCAGCCTCGGAGGTCGGCAGAGCAATCAGCCCCAGCATTTT.

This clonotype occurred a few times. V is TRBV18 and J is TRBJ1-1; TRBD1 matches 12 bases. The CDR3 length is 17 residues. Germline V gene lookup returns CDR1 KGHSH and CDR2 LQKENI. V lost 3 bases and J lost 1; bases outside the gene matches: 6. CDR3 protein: CASSPRDRGHENTEAFF. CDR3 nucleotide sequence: TGTGCCAGCTCACCGAGGGACAGGGGGCATGAGAACACTGAAGCTTTCTTT.

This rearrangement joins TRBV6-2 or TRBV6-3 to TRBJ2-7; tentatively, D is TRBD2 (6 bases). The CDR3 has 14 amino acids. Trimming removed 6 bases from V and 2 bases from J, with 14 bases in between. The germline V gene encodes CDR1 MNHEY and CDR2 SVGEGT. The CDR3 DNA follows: TGTGCCAGCAGAAGGGCCAGGGAGGCCTACGAGCAGTACTTC. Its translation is CASRRAREAYEQYF.

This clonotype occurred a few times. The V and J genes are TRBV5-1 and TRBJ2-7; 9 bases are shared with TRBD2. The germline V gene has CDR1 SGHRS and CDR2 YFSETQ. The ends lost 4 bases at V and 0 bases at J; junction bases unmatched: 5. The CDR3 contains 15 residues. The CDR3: CASSAPGLASYEQYF. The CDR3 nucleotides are TGCGCCAGCAGCGCCCCGGGACTAGCCTCCTACGAGCAGTACTTC.

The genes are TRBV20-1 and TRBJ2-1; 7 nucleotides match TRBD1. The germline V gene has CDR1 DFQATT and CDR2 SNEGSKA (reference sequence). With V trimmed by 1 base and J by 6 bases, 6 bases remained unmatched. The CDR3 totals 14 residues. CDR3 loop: CSARAPDRSNEQFF. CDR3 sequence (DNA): TGCAGTGCTAGAGCCCCGGACAGGTCCAATGAGCAGTTCTTC.

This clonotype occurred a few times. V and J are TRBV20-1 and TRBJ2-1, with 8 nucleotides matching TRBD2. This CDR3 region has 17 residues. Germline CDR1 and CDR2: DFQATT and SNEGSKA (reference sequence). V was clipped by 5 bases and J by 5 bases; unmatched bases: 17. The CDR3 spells CSAVEFESGGENNEQFF. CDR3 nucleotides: TGCAGTGCTGTCGAATTCGAAAGCGGGGGCGAAAACAATGAGCAGTTCTTC.

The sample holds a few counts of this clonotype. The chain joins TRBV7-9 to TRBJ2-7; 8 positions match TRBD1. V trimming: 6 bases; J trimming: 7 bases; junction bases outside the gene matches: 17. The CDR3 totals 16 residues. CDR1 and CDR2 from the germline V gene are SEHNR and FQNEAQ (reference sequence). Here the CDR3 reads CASSFQDREGLREQYF. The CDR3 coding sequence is TGTGCCAGCAGTTTCCAGGACAGGGAAGGCCTTCGGGAGCAGTACTTC.

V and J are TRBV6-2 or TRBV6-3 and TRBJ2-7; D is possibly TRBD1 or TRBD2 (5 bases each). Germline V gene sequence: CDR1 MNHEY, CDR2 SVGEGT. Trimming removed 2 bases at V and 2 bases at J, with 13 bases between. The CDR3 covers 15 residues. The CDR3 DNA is TGTGCCAGCAGTTACCCTGGGACGCCCGCCTACGAGCAGTACTTC. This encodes CASSYPGTPAYEQYF.

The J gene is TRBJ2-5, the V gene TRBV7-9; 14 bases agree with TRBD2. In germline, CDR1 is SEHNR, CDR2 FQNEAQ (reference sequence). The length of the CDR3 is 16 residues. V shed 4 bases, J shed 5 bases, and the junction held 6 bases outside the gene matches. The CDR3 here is CASSSMTSGGVETQYF. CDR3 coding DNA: TGTGCCAGCAGCTCGATGACTAGCGGGGGGGTCGAGACCCAGTACTTC.

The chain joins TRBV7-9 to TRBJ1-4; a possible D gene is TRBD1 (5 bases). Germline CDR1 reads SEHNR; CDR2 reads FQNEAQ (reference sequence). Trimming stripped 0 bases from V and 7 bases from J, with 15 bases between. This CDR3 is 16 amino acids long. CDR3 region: CASSLARDALGEKLFF. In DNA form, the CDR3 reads TGTGCCAGCAGCTTAGCCCGGGACGCCCTGGGTGAAAAACTGTTTTTT.

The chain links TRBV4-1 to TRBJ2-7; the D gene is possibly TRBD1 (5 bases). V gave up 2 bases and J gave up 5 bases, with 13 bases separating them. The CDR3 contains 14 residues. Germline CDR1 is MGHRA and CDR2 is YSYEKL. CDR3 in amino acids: CASSQTQVMNEQYF. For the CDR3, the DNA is TGCGCCAGCAGCCAAACACAGGTTATGAACGAGCAGTACTTC.

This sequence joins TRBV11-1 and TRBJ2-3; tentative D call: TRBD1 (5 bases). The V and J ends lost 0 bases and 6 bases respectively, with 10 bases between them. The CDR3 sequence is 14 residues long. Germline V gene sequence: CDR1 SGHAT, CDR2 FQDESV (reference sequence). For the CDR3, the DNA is TGTGCCAGCAGCTTAGCGCTAAAGGGGGATACGCAGTATTTT. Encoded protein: CASSLALKGDTQYF.

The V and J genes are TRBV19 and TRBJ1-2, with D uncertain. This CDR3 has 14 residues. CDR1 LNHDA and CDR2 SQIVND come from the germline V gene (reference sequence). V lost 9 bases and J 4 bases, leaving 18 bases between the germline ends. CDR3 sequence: CASTKLDRAYGYTF. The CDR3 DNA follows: TGTGCCAGCACAAAATTGGACCGGGCCTATGGCTACACCTTC.

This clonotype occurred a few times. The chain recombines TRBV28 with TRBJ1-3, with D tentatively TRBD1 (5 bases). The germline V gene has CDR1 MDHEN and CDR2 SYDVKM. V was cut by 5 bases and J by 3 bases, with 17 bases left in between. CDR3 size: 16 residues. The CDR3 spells CASSSYGSGYGNTIYF. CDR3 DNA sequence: TGTGCCAGCAGTAGTTATGGATCAGGGTATGGAAACACCATATATTTT.

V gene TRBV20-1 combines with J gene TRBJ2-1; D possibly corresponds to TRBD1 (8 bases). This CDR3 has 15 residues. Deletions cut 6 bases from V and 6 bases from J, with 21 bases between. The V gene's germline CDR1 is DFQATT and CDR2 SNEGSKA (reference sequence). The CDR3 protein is CSARQGTGGGNEQFF. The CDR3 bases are TGCAGTGCCAGACAGGGGACGGGGGGTGGCAATGAGCAGTTCTTC.

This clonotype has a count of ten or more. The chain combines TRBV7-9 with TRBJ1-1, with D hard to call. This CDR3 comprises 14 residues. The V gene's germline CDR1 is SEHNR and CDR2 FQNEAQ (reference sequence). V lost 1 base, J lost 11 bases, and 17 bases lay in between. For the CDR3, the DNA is TGTGCCAGCAGCTTAGATTTCGGCGGGCAGGAGGCTTTCTTT. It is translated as CASSLDFGGQEAFF.

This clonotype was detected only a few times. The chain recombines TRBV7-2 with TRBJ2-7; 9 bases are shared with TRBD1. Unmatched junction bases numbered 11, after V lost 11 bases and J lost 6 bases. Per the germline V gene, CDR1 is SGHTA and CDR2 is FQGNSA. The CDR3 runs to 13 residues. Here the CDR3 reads CAPLGTGFFEQYF. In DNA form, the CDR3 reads TGTGCCCCCCTAGGGACAGGGTTTTTCGAGCAGTACTTC.

DNA for the CDR3: TGCAGTGCTAGCGGGGACAGGATCGGGCGAAACATTCAGTACTTC. Its translation: CSASGDRIGRNIQYF. J is TRBJ2-4 and V is TRBV20-1; 8 nucleotides align to TRBD1. Germline lookup yields CDR1 DFQATT and CDR2 SNEGSKA (reference sequence). The CDR3 extends over 15 amino acids. Germline trimming cut 3 bases from V and 6 bases from J; bases unmatched to any gene: 10.

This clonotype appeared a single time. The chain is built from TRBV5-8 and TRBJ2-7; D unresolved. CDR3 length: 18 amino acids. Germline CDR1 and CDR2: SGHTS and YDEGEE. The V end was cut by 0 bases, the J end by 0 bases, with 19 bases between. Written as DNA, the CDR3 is TGTGCCAGCAGCTTGGACCTACTAATGCAGAGGAACTCCTACGAGCAGTACTTC. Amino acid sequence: CASSLDLLMQRNSYEQYF.

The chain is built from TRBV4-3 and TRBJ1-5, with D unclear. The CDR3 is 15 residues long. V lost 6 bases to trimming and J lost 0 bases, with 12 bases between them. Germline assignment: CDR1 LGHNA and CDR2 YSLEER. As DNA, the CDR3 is TGCGCCAGCAGAATGGGCAGGTATAGCAATCAGCCCCAGCATTTT. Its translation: CASRMGRYSNQPQHF.

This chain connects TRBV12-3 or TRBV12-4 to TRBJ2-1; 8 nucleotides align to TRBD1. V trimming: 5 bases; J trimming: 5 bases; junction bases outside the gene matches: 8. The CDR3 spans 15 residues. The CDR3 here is CASSTGGILNNEQFF. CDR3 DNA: TGTGCCAGCAGTACAGGGGGTATCCTGAACAATGAGCAGTTCTTC.

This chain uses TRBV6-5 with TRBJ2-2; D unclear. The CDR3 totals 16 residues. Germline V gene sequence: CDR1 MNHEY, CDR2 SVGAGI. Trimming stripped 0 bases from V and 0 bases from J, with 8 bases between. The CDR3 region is CASSYSGFANTGELFF. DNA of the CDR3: TGTGCCAGCAGTTACTCAGGTTTCGCGAACACCGGGGAGCTGTTTTTT.

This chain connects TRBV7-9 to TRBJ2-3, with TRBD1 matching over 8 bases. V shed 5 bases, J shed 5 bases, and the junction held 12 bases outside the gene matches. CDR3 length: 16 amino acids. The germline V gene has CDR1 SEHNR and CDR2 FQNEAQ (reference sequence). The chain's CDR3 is CASSPRTGRSVDTQYF. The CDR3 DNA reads TGTGCCAGCAGCCCCCGGACAGGGCGTAGCGTAGATACGCAGTATTTT.